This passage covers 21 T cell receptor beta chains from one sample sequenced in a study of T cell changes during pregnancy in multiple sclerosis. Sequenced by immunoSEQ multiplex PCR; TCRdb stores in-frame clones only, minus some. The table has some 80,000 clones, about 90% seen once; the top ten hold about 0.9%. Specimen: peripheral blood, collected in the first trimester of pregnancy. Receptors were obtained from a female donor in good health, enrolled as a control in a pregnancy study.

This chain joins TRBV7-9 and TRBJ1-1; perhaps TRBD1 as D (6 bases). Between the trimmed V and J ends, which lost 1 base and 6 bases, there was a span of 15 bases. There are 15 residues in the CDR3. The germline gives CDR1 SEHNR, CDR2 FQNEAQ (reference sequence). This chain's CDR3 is CASSLGDTSRPEAFF. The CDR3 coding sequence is TGTGCCAGCAGCTTAGGGGACACCTCCCGGCCTGAAGCTTTCTTT.

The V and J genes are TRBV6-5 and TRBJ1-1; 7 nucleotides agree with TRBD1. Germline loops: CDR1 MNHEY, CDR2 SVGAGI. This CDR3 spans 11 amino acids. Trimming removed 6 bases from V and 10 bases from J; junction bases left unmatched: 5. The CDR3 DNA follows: TGTGCCAGCAGCGTAACAGGGGTAGCTTTCTTT. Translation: CASSVTGVAFF.

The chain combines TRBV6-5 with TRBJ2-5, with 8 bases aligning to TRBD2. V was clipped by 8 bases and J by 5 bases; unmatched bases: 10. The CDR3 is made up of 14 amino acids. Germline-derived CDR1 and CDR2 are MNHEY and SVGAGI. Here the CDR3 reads CASGWTSRRETQYF. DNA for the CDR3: TGTGCCAGCGGATGGACTAGCCGTAGGGAGACCCAGTACTTC.

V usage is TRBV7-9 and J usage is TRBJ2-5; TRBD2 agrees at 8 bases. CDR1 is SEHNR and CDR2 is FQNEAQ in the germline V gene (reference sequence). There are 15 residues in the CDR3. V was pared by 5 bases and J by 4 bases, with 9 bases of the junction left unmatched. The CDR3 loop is CASSRRAGVLETQYF. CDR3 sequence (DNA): TGTGCCAGCAGCCGCCGAGCGGGAGTTTTAGAGACCCAGTACTTC.

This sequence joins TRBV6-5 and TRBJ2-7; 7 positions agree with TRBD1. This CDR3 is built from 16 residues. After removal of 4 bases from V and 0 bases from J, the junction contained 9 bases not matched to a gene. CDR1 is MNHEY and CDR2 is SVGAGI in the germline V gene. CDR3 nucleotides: TGTGCCAGCAGTTCCGCAATGGACAGGAGCTCCTACGAGCAGTACTTC. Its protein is CASSSAMDRSSYEQYF.

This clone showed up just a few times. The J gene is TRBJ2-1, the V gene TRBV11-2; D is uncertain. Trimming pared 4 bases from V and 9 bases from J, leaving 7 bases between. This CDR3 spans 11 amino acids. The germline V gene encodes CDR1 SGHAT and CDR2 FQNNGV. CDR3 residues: CASSYGGEQFF. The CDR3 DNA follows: TGTGCCAGCAGCTACGGCGGTGAGCAGTTCTTC.

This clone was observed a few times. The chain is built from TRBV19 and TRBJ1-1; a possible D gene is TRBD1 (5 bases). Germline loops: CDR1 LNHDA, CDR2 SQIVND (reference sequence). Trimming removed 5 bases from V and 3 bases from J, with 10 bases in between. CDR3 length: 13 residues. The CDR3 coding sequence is TGTGCCAGTAGTCGTTCGGGGGACACTGAAGCTTTCTTT. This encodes CASSRSGDTEAFF.

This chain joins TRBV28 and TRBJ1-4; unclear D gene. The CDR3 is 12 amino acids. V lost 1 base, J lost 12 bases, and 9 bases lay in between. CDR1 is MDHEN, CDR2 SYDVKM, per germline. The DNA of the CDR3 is TGTGCCAGCAGTTTATCAGGTCTCGAACTGTTTTTT. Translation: CASSLSGLELFF.

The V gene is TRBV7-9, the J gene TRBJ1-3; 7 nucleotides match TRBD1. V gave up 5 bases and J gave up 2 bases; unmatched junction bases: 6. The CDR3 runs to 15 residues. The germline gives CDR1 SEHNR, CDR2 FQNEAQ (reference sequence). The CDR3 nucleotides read TGTGCCAGCAGCGAAACCGGGACAGCTGGAAACACCATATATTTT. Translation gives CASSETGTAGNTIYF.

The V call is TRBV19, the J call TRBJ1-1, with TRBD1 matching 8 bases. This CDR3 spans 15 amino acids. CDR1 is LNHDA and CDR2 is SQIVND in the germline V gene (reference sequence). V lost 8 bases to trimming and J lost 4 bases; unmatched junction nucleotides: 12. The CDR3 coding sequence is TGTGCCAGTTTTGGACAGGGAGGGCGGGCCACTGAAGCTTTCTTT. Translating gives CASFGQGGRATEAFF.

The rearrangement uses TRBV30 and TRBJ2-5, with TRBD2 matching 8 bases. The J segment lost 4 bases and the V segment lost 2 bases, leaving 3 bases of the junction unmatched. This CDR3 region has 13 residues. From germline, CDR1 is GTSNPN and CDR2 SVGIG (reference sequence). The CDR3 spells CAWSPLAGETQYF. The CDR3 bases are TGTGCCTGGAGTCCCCTAGCGGGAGAGACCCAGTACTTC.

The CDR3 loop reads CAGGLAGIGELFF. DNA of the CDR3: TGTGCCGGCGGACTAGCGGGAATCGGGGAGCTGTTTTTT. The V call is TRBV28, the J call TRBJ2-2, with 12 bases lining up with TRBD2. CDR1 is MDHEN, CDR2 SYDVKM, per germline. This CDR3 comprises 13 residues. J lost 7 bases, V lost 11 bases, and 5 bases had no gene match. The full variable domain, in which reference TRBV28 and TRBJ2-2 provide the parts outside the CDR3, is DVKVTQSSRYLVKRTGEKVFLECVQDMDHENMFWYRQDPGLGLRLIYFSYDVKMKEKGDIPEGYSVSREKKERFSLILESASTNQTSMYLCAGGLAGIGELFFGEGSRLTVL.

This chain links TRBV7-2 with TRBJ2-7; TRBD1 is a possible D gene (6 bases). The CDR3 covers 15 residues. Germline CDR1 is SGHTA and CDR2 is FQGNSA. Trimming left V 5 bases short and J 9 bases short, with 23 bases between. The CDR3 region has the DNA TGTGCCAGCAGCCGCGAATCTTCTTACAGGGTGGGGCAGTACTTC. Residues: CASSRESSYRVGQYF.

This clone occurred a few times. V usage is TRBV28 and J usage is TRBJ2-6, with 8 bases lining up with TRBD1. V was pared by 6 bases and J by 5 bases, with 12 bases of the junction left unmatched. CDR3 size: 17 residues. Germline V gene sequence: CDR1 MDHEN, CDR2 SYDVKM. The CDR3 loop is CASSPGTGASWANVLTF. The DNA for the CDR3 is TGTGCCAGCAGCCCCGGGACAGGAGCCTCCTGGGCCAACGTCCTGACTTTC.

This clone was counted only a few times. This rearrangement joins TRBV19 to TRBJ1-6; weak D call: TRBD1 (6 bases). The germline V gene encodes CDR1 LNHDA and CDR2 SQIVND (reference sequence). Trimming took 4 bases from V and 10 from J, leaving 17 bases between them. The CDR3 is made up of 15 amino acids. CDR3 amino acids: CASSSTGIEGSPLHF. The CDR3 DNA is TGTGCCAGTAGTAGTACAGGGATTGAAGGGTCACCCCTCCACTTT.

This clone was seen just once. The CDR3 coding sequence is TGTGCCTGGAGGGTTAGGGCGGGTTCGTTCTTC. Its translation: CAWRVRAGSFF. The chain employs TRBV30 and TRBJ2-1; possible D gene TRBD2, 5 bases. V shed 3 bases and J shed 15 bases, with 15 bases lying between them. Germline values: CDR1 GTSNPN, CDR2 SVGIG (reference sequence). The CDR3 consists of 11 residues.

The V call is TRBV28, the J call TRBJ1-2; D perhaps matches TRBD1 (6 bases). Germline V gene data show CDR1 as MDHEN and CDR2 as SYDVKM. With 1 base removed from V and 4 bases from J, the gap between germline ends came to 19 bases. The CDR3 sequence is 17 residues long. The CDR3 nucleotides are TGTGCCAGCAGTTTATTGGGCAGGGGTTTCGAAGGCTATGGCTACACCTTC. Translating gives CASSLLGRGFEGYGYTF.

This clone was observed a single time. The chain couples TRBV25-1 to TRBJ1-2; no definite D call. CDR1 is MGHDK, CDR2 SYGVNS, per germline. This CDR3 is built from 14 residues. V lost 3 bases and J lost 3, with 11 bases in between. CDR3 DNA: TGTGCCAGCAGTGACCATAACAATTACTATGGCTACACCTTC. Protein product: CASSDHNNYYGYTF.

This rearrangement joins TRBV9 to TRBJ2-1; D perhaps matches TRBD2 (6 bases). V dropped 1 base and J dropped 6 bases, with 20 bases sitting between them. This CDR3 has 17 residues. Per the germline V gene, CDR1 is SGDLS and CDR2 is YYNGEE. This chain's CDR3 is CASSVSGRLERVNEQFF. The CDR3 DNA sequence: TGTGCCAGCAGCGTATCGGGGCGACTCGAGCGGGTCAATGAGCAGTTCTTC.

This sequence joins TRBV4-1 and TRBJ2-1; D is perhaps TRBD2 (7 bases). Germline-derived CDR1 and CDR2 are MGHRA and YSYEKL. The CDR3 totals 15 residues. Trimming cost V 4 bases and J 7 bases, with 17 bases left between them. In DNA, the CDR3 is TGCGCCAGCAGCCCGCTGGGGGGGGGCGGAAATGAGCAGTTCTTC. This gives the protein CASSPLGGGGNEQFF.

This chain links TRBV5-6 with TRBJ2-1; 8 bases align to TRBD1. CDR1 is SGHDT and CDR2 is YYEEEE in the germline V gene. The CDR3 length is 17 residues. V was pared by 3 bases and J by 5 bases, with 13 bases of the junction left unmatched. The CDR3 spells CASSSPYRDRRDNEQFF. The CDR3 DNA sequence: TGTGCCAGCAGCTCTCCCTACCGGGACAGGAGAGACAATGAGCAGTTCTTC.